This T cell receptor beta chain was sequenced during a study of Ad26.COV2.S vaccination and SARS-CoV-2 variants. Study details: Participant was drawn from the COV1001 Ad26.COV2.S trial arm.

The table came from immunoSEQ multiplex PCR; TCRdb's copy has only in-frame clones and leaves some out. The profile covers roughly 410,000 clones, with under 90% appearing a single time and nearly 7.5% taken by the ten largest. Study outcomes and limitations: Vaccine recipients had higher spike-specific TCR breadth than placebo recipients.

Trimming removed 10 bases from V and 0 bases from J, with 6 bases in between. From germline, CDR1 is MNHNY and CDR2 SVGAGI (reference sequence). The CDR3 extends over 11 amino acids. Documented treatment: roughly 19 received Ad26.COV2.S at low or high dose, single or two shots; 5 received placebo; per-sample allocation not given. Sampling happened 63 days after the first vaccine or placebo injection. Its platform was an Ad26 vector, and its expressed antigen was Wuhan-strain SARS-CoV-2 spike. Concerning this clone itself: The target antigen is unknown.

The sequencing here drew on peripheral blood, taken in a trial of Ad26.COV2.S vaccine versus placebo. The sequence was obtained from a person aged 18-60 years who received the Ad26.COV2.S COVID-19 vaccine or a placebo. The chain links TRBV6-6 to TRBJ1-2; D ambiguous. The CDR3 coding sequence is TGTGCCACCGAGTCTAACTATGGCTACACCTTC. Protein sequence: CATESNYGYTF.